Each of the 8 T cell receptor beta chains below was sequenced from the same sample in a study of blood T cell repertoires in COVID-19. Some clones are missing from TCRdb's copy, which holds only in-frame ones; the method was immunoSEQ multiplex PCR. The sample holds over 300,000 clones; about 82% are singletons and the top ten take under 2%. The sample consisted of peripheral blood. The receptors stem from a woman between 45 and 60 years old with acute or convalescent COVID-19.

CDR3 nucleotide sequence: TGCGCCAGCTCTAGCTCGGGAGGGATTAATGAGCAGTTCTTC. It yields the protein CASSSSGGINEQFF. The V call is TRBV4-1, the J call TRBJ2-1; the match to TRBD2 covers 8 bases. Germline V CDR1 and CDR2: MGHRA, YSYEKL. The CDR3 covers 14 residues. V lost 8 bases and J lost 7; bases outside the gene matches: 10.

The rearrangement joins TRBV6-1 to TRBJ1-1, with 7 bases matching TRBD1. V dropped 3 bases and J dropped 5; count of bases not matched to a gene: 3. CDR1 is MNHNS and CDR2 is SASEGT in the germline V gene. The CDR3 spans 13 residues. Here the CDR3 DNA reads TGTGCCAGCAGTGAGACAGGGCGGACTGAAGCTTTCTTT. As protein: CASSETGRTEAFF.

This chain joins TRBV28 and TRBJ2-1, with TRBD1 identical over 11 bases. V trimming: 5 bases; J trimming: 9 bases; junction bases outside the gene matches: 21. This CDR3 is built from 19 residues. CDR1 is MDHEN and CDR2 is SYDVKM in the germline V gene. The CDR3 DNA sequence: TGTGCCAGCAGTGCAACAACCGGTTGGTTTGGACAGGGGGCAGGTGAGCAGTTCTTC. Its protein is CASSATTGWFGQGAGEQFF.

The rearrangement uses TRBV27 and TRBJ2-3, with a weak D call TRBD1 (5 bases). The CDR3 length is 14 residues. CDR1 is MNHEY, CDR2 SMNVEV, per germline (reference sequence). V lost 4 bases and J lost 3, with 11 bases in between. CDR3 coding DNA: TGTGCCAGCAGTTGGGGCGGTTCAACAGATACGCAGTATTTT. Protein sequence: CASSWGGSTDTQYF.

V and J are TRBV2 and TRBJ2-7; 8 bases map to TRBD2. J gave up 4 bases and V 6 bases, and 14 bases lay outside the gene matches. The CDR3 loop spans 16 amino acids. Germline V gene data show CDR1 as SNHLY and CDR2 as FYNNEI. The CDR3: CASSDPGLGGPYEQYF. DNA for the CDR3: TGTGCCAGCAGCGATCCGGGACTAGGGGGGCCATACGAGCAGTACTTC. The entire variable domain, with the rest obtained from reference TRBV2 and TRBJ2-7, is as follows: EPEVTQTPSHQVTQMGQEVILRCVPISNHLYFYWYRQILGQKVEFLVSFYNNEISEKSEIFDDQFSVERPDGSNFTLKIRSTKLEDSAMYFCASSDPGLGGPYEQYFGPGTRLTVT.

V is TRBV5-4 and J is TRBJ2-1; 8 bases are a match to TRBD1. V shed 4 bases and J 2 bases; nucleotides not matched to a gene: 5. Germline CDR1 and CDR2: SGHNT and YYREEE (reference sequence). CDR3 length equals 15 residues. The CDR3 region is CASSGGTGAYNEQFF. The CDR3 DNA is TGTGCCAGCAGCGGTGGGACAGGAGCCTACAATGAGCAGTTCTTC. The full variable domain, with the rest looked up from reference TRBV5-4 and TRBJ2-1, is ETGVTQSPTHLIKTRGQQVTLRCSSQSGHNTVSWYQQALGQGPQFIFQYYREEENGRGNFPPRFSGLQFPNYSSELNVNALELDDSALYLCASSGGTGAYNEQFFGPGTRLTVL.

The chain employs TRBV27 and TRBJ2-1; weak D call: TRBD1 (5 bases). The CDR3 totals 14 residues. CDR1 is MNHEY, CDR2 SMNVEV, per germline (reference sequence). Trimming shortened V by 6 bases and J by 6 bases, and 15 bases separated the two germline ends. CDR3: CASSGRGGSNEQFF. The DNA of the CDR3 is TGTGCCAGCAGCGGTAGGGGCGGCTCCAATGAGCAGTTCTTC.

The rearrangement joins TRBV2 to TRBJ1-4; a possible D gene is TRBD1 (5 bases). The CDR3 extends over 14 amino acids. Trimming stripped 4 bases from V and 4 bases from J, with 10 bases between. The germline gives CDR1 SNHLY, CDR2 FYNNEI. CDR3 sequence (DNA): TGTGCCAGCAGTGTGGGCGGGGGTAATGAAAAACTGTTTTTT. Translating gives CASSVGGGNEKLFF. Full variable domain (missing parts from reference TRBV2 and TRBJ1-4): EPEVTQTPSHQVTQMGQEVILRCVPISNHLYFYWYRQILGQKVEFLVSFYNNEISEKSEIFDDQFSVERPDGSNFTLKIRSTKLEDSAMYFCASSVGGGNEKLFFGSGTQLSVL.